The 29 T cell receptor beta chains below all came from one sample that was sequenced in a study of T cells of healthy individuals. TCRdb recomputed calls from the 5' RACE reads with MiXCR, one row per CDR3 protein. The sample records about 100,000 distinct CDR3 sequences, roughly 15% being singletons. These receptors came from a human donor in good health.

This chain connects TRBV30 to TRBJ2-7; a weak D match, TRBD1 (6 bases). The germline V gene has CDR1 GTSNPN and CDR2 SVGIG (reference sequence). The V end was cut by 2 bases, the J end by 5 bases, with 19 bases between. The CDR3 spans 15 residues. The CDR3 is CAWSPPGQPYHEQYF. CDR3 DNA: TGTGCCTGGAGTCCTCCGGGACAACCATACCACGAGCAGTACTTC. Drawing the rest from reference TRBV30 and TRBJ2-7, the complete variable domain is SQTIHQWPATLVQPVGSPLSLECTVEGTSNPNLYWYRQAAGRGLQLLFYSVGIGQISSEVPQNLSASRPQDRQFILSSKKLLLSDSGFYLCAWSPPGQPYHEQYFGPGTRLTVT.

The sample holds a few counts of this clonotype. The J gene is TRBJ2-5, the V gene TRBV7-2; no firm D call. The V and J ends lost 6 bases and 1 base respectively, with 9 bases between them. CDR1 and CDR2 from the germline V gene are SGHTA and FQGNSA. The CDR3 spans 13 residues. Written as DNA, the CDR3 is TGTGCCAGCAGTGGGCAGATCCAAGAGACCCAGTACTTC. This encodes CASSGQIQETQYF. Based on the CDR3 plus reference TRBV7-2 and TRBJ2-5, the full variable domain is GAGVSQSPSNKVTEKGKDVELRCDPISGHTALYWYRQSLGQGLEFLIYFQGNSAPDKSGLPSDRFSAERTGGSVSTLTIQRTQQEDSAVYLCASSGQIQETQYFGPGTRLLVL.

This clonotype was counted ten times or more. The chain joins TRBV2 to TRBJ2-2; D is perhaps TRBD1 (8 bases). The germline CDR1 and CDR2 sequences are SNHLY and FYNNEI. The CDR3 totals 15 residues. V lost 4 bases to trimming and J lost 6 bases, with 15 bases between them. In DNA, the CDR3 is TGTGCCAGCAGTGTTAAACAGGGGGGGCCCGGGGAGCTGTTTTTT. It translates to CASSVKQGGPGELFF.

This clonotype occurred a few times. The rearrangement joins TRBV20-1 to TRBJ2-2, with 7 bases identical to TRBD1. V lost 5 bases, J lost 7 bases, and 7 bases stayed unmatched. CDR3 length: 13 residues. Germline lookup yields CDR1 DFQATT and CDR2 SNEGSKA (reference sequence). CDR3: CSAPDREVGELFF. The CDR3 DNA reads TGCAGTGCTCCAGACAGGGAAGTCGGGGAGCTGTTTTTT.

The CDR3, as DNA: TGTGCCAGCAGCCAGGGCGGGGGGGCCGCAGATACGCAGTATTTT. Its protein product is CASSQGGGAADTQYF. The rearrangement joins TRBV3-1 to TRBJ2-3; the match to TRBD2 covers 9 bases. CDR1 and CDR2 from the germline V gene are LGHDT and YNNKEL (reference sequence). The trim removed 3 bases at V and 4 bases at J, leaving 5 bases unmatched. CDR3 length: 15 amino acids.

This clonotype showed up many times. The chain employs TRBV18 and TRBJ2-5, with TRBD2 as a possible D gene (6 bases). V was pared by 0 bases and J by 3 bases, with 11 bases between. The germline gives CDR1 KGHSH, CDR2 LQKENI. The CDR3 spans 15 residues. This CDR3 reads CASSPPGLLKETQYF. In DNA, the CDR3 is TGTGCCAGCTCACCACCGGGACTTCTAAAAGAGACCCAGTACTTC.

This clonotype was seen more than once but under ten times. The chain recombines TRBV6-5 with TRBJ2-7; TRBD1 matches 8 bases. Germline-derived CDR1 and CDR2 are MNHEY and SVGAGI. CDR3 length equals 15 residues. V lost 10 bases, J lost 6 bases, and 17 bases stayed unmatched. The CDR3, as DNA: TGTGCCACCCAGACCCAGGGGGCAGGTAGGGCCGAGCAGTACTTC. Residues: CATQTQGAGRAEQYF.

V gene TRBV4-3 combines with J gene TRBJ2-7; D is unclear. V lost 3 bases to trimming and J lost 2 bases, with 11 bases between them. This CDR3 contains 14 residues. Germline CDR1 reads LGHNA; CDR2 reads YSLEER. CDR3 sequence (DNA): TGCGCCAGCAGCCAGAGTAACTTTGCCTACGAGCAGTACTTC. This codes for CASSQSNFAYEQYF.

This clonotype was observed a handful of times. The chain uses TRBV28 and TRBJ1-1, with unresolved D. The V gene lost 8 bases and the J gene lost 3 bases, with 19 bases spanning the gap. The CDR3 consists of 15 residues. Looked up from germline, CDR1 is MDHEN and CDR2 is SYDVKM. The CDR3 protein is CASSLIPQEDTEAFF. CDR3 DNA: TGTGCCAGCTCCTTAATCCCCCAGGAAGACACTGAAGCTTTCTTT.

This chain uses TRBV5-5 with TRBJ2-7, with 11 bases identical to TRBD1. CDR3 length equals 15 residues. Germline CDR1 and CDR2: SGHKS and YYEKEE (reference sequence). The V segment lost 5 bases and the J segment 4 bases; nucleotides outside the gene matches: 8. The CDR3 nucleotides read TGTGCCAGCAGTTTCCGGGACAGGGGGACGTACGAGCAGTACTTC. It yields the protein CASSFRDRGTYEQYF.

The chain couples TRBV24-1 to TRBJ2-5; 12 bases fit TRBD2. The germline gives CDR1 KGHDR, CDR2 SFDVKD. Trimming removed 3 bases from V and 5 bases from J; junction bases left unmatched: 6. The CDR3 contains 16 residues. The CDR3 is CATSDPLAGGPETQYF. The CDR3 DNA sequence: TGTGCCACCAGTGATCCCCTAGCGGGAGGGCCCGAGACCCAGTACTTC.

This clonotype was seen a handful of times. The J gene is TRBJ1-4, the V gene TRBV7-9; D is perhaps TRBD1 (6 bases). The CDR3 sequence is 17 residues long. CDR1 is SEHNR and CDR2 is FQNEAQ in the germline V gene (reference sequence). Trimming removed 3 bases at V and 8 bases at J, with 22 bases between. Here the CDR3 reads CASSFPSAGEVGEKLFF. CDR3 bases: TGTGCCAGCAGCTTTCCCTCAGCAGGGGAGGTCGGGGAAAAACTGTTTTTT.

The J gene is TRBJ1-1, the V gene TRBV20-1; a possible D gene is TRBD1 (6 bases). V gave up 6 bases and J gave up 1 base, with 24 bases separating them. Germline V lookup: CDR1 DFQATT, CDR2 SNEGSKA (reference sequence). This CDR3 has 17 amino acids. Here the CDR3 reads CSAPWVQGRIENTEAFF. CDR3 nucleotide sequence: TGCAGTGCGCCGTGGGTACAGGGACGTATAGAGAACACTGAAGCTTTCTTT.

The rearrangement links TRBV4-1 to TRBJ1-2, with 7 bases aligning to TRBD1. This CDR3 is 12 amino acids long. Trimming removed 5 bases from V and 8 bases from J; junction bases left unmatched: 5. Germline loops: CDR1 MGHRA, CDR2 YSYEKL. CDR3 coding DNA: TGCGCCAGCAGCGACAGGGCCCAGGGCTACACCTTC. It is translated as CASSDRAQGYTF.

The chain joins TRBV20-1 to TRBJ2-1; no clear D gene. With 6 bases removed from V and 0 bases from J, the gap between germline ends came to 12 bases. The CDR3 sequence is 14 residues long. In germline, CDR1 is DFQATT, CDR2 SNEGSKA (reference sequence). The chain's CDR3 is CSAPPPSSYNEQFF. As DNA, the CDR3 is TGCAGTGCCCCCCCGCCGAGCTCCTACAATGAGCAGTTCTTC.

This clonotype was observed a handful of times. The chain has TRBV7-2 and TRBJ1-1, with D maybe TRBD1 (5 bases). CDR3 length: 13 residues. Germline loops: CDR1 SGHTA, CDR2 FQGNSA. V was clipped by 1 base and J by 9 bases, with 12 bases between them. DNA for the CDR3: TGTGCCAGCAGCTTAGGCGGGACCGATAAAGCTTTCTTT. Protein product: CASSLGGTDKAFF.

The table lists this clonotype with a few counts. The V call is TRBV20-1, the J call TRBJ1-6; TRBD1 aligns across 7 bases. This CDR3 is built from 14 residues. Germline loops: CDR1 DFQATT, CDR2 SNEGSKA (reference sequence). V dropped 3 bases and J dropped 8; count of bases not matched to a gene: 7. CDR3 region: CSASLHRGDSPLHF. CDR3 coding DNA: TGCAGTGCTAGTCTCCACAGGGGAGATTCACCCCTCCACTTT.

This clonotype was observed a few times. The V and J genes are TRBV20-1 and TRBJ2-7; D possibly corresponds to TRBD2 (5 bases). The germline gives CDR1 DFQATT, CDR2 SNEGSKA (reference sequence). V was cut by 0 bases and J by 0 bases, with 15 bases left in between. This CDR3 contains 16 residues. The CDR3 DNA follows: TGCAGTGCTAGAGATTACCGCGGGCGCTACTCCTACGAGCAGTACTTC. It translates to CSARDYRGRYSYEQYF.

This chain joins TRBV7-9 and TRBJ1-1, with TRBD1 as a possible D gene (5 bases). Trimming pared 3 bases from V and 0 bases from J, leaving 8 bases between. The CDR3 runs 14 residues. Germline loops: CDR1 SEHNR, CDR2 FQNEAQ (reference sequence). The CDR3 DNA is TGTGCCAGCAGCTTCAAGGGGATGAACACTGAAGCTTTCTTT. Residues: CASSFKGMNTEAFF.

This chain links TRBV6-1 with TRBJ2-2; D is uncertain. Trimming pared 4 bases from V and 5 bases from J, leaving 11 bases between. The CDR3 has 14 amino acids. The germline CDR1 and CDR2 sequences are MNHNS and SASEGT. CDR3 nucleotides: TGTGCCAGCAGTGCGGAACTGGGGACCGGGGAGCTGTTTTTT. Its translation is CASSAELGTGELFF.

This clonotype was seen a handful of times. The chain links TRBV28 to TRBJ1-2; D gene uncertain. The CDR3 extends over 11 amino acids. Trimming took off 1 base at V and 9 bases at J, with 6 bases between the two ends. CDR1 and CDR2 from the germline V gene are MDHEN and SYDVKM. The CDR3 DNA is TGTGCCAGCAGTTTATTCGACAGCTACACCTTC. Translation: CASSLFDSYTF.

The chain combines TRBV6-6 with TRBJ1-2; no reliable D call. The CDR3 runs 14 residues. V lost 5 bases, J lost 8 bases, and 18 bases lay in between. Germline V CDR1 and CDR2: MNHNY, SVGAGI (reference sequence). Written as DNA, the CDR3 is TGTGCCAGCAGTCCCCTGCTAGGCGACACCGGCTACACCTTC. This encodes CASSPLLGDTGYTF.

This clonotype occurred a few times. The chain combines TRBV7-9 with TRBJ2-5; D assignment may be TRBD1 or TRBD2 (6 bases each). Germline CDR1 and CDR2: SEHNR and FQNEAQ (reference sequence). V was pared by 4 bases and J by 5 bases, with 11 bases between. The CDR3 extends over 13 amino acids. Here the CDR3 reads CASSSTGRETQYF. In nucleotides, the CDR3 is TGTGCCAGCAGCTCAACAGGGAGGGAGACCCAGTACTTC. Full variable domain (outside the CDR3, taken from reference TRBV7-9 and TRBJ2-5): DTGVSQNPRHKITKRGQNVTFRCDPISEHNRLYWYRQTLGQGPEFLTYFQNEAQLEKSRLLSDRFSAERPKGSFSTLEIQRTEQGDSAMYLCASSSTGRETQYFGPGTRLLVL.

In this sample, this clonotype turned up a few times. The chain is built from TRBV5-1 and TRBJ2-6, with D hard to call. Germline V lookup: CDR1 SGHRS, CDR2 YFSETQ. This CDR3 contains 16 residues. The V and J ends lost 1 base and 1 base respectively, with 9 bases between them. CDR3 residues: CASSLFGESGANVLTF. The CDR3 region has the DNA TGCGCCAGCAGCTTGTTTGGGGAATCTGGGGCCAACGTCCTGACTTTC.

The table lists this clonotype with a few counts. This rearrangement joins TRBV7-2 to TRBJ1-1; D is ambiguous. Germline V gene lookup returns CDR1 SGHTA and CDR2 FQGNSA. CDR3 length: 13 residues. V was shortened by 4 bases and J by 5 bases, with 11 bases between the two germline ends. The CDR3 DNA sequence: TGTGCCAGCAGCTCGTTCTGGGAGACTGAAGCTTTCTTT. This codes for CASSSFWETEAFF.

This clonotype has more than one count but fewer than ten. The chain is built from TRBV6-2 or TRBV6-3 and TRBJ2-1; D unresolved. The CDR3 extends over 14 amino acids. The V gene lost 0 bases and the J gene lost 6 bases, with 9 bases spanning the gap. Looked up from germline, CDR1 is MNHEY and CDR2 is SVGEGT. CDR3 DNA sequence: TGTGCCAGCAGTTACTCGAGATCGGGCAATGAGCAGTTCTTC. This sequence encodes CASSYSRSGNEQFF.

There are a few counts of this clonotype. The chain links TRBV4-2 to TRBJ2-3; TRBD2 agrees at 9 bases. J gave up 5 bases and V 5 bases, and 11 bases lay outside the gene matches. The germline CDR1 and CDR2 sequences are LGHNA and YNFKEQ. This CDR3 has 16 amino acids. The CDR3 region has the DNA TGTGCCAGCAGCGGTTCTAGCGGGGCGGGGAAAGATACGCAGTATTTT. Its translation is CASSGSSGAGKDTQYF.

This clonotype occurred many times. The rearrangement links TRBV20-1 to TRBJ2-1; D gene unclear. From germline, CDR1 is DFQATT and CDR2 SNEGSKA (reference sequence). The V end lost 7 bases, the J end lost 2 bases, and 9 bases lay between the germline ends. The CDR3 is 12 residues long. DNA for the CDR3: TGCAGTGGTAGCAAACCCTACAATGAGCAGTTCTTC. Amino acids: CSGSKPYNEQFF.

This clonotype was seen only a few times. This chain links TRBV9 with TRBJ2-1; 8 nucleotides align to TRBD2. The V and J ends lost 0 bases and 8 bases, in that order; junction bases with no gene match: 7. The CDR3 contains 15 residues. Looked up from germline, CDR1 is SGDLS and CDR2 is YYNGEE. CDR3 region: CASSVGQRESDEQFF. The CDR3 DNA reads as TGTGCCAGCAGCGTAGGCCAGCGGGAGTCGGATGAGCAGTTCTTC.